The rows below give T cell receptor beta chains drawn from one sample of a study of post-analysis software for immune sequencing data. Via MiXCR, TCRdb re-called the PCR reads, giving one row per CDR3 protein. The table records roughly 600,000 distinct CDR3 sequences, roughly 47% of them present only once. Sample: blood. Receptors originate from a girl between 10 and 17 years old with multiple sclerosis. Each CDR3 is given with its conserved first and last residue. The order of the fields is D gene, clone size, V gene, J gene, CDR3 length, CDR3 protein, CDR3 DNA. A D gene is named only where the DNA matches it firmly. Clone size is shown for a subset of rows, as once, few, many or a class of expanded clone.

>NA|few|TRBV6-5|TRBJ1-2|16
CASSYGAVGANYGYTF
TGTGCCAGCAGTTACGGGGCGGTGGGGGCTAACTATGGCTACACCTTC
>NA|few|TRBV4-1|TRBJ1-2|14
CASSQVLAPGGYTF
TGCGCCAGCAGCCAAGTGCTAGCCCCTGGGGGCTACACCTTC
>NA|NA|TRBV5-1|TRBJ2-2|14
CASSLSGFGGELFF
TGCGCCAGCAGCTTGTCAGGGTTTGGCGGGGAGCTGTTTTTT
>NA|NA|TRBV20-1|TRBJ2-7|15
CSASRLGAAGDEQYF
TGCAGTGCTTCACGACTAGGGGCAGCAGGGGACGAGCAGTACTTC
>NA|NA|TRBV6-6|TRBJ1-2|14
CASSYSGDLYGYTF
TGTGCCAGCAGTTACTCAGGGGATCTCTATGGCTACACCTTC
>TRBD2|NA|TRBV20-1|TRBJ2-1|16
CSGTTSGGAGDNEQFF
TGCAGTGGGACGACTAGCGGGGGGGCCGGGGATAATGAGCAGTTCTTC
>NA|once|TRBV3-1|TRBJ2-7|14
CASTDGRATYEQYF
TGTGCCAGCACCGATGGACGGGCAACCTACGAGCAGTACTTC
>NA|NA|TRBV7-9|TRBJ2-5|14
CASTRLGGGETQYF
TGTGCCAGCACCCGTCTCGGGGGCGGAGAGACCCAGTACTTC
>TRBD1|NA|TRBV7-2|TRBJ1-2|15
CASSLDGGQAYGYTF
TGTGCCAGCAGCTTAGATGGGGGACAGGCTTATGGCTACACCTTC
>TRBD1|NA|TRBV4-1|TRBJ2-7|15
CASSQTGTGTYEQYF
TGCGCCAGCAGCCAAACCGGGACAGGGACCTACGAGCAGTACTTC
>NA|NA|TRBV27|TRBJ2-4|12
CASPDPQNIQYF
TGTGCCAGCCCCGACCCACAAAACATTCAGTACTTC
>TRBD2|NA|TRBV13|TRBJ2-1|15
CASSPWTSLNNEQFF
TGTGCCAGCAGCCCATGGACTAGCCTAAACAATGAGCAGTTCTTC
>NA|NA|TRBV12-3/TRBV12-4|TRBJ2-3|16
CAIRDFVGGTTDTQYF
TGTGCCATCAGAGACTTTGTAGGAGGTACAACAGATACGCAGTATTTT
>TRBD2|NA|TRBV20-1|TRBJ2-3|15
CSAQGAGVAVDTQYF
TGCAGTGCCCAGGGAGCGGGGGTCGCCGTGGATACGCAGTATTTT
>TRBD2|NA|TRBV2|TRBJ2-5|18
CASSVLTGTSGGKGAQYF
TGTGCCAGCAGTGTACTGACCGGGACTAGCGGGGGCAAGGGGGCCCAGTACTTC
>NA|NA|TRBV12-3/TRBV12-4|TRBJ2-3|15
CASSWGNVGADVQYF
TGTGCCAGCAGTTGGGGAAATGTAGGGGCAGATGTGCAGTATTTT
>TRBD2|NA|TRBV29-1|TRBJ2-7|14
CSVEVAGSLTEQYF
TGCAGCGTTGAGGTAGCGGGATCTTTAACCGAGCAGTACTTC
>NA|NA|TRBV12-3/TRBV12-4|TRBJ2-5|16
CASSSLRRGEGETQYF
TGTGCCAGCAGTTCCCTCCGACGGGGTGAGGGAGAGACCCAGTACTTC
>TRBD1|NA|TRBV10-1|TRBJ2-1|18
CASSGNPGGKGSYNEQFF
TGCGCCAGCAGTGGAAACCCAGGGGGAAAAGGCTCCTACAATGAGCAGTTCTTC
>NA|NA|TRBV2|TRBJ2-3|18
CASSEFWSRASGTDTQYF
TGTGCCAGCAGTGAATTTTGGAGCCGGGCTAGCGGCACAGATACGCAGTATTTT
>NA|few|TRBV20-1|TRBJ2-5|10
CSPEQETQYF
TGCAGTCCGGAGCAAGAGACCCAGTACTTC
>TRBD2|NA|TRBV12-3/TRBV12-4|TRBJ2-1|15
CASTPWDYSYNEQFF
TGTGCCAGCACCCCTTGGGACTACTCCTACAATGAGCAGTTCTTC
>TRBD1|few|TRBV12-3/TRBV12-4|TRBJ1-2|16
CASSLGQGVRSYGYTF
TGTGCCAGCAGTTTGGGGCAGGGGGTTCGAAGCTATGGCTACACCTTC
>TRBD2|NA|TRBV12-3/TRBV12-4|TRBJ2-5|16
CASSPGIAGADETQYF
TGTGCCAGCAGCCCGGGGATCGCGGGAGCGGATGAGACCCAGTACTTC
>NA|NA|TRBV12-3/TRBV12-4|TRBJ2-2|14
CASSLSGATGELFF
TGTGCCAGCAGTTTATCAGGGGCCACCGGGGAGCTGTTTTTT
>NA|few|TRBV29-1|TRBJ2-6|14
CSVETVPGANVLTF
TGCAGCGTTGAGACGGTCCCTGGGGCCAACGTCCTGACTTTC
>NA|few|TRBV4-1|TRBJ1-2|14
CASSPAGTVYGYTF
TGCGCCAGCAGCCCGGCGGGGACTGTCTATGGCTACACCTTC
>NA|NA|TRBV15|TRBJ1-2|12
CATSRDNSPTTF
TGTGCCACCAGCAGAGATAACTCACCGACCACCTTC
>NA|few|TRBV7-9|TRBJ1-2|14
CASSSGQANYGYTF
TGTGCCAGCAGCTCGGGACAAGCTAACTATGGCTACACCTTC
>TRBD1|once|TRBV25-1|TRBJ1-5|16
CASSEWGQTNNQPQHF
TGTGCCAGCAGTGAATGGGGACAGACAAACAATCAGCCCCAGCATTTT
>TRBD2|few|TRBV15|TRBJ2-7|18
CATSRDRKLAGGSYEQYF
TGTGCCACCAGCAGAGATCGTAAACTAGCGGGGGGCTCCTACGAGCAGTACTTC
>NA|many|TRBV5-1|TRBJ2-5|12
CASSFGQETQYF
TGTGCCAGCAGTTTCGGCCAAGAGACCCAGTACTTC
>NA|NA|TRBV4-1|TRBJ1-1|13
CASSQDTGSSAFF
TGCGCCAGCAGCCAAGATACGGGCAGCTCTGCTTTCTTT
>NA|NA|TRBV7-2|TRBJ2-7|15
CASSLLEGRRYEQYF
TGTGCCAGCAGTTTACTTGAGGGAAGGAGATACGAGCAGTACTTC
>NA|NA|TRBV30|TRBJ2-7|13
CAWSVDSPYEQYF
TGTGCCTGGAGTGTTGACAGTCCCTACGAGCAGTACTTC
>NA|NA|TRBV7-2|TRBJ2-7|15
CASSLDGTQTYEQYF
TGTGCCAGCAGCTTGGACGGGACGCAAACGTACGAGCAGTACTTC
>TRBD1|NA|TRBV5-1|TRBJ2-7|14
CASSPGTGESEQYF
TGCGCCAGCAGCCCAGGGACAGGGGAATCCGAGCAGTACTTC
>NA|NA|TRBV12-3/TRBV12-4|TRBJ2-7|14
CASSLGSDADEQYF
TGTGCCAGCTCCTTGGGGTCGGATGCGGACGAGCAGTACTTC
>NA|NA|TRBV4-1|TRBJ2-7|14
CASSQVAVGYEQYF
TGCGCCAGCAGCCAGGTTGCGGTAGGCTACGAGCAGTACTTC
>TRBD2|few|TRBV6-6|TRBJ2-5|15
CASSYSSGGQETQYF
TGTGCCAGCAGTTACTCTAGCGGGGGGCAAGAGACCCAGTACTTC
>TRBD2|NA|TRBV7-3|TRBJ2-7|13
CASSSYGGGIQYF
TGTGCCAGCAGCTCTTACGGGGGGGGGATTCAGTACTTC
>NA|NA|TRBV4-1|TRBJ2-1|18
CASSRVAIAGFGGNEQFF
TGCGCCAGCAGCCGCGTAGCGATCGCGGGCTTTGGGGGCAATGAGCAGTTCTTC
>TRBD2|few|TRBV10-3|TRBJ2-5|15
CAISVELAGGKTQYF
TGTGCCATCAGTGTGGAGCTAGCGGGGGGGAAGACCCAGTACTTC
>NA|NA|TRBV5-1|TRBJ1-1|14
CASSLLRGNTEAFF
TGCGCCAGCAGCTTATTAAGGGGGAACACTGAAGCTTTCTTT
>NA|NA|TRBV29-1|TRBJ1-2|10
CSVTGAGYTF
TGCAGCGTCACGGGGGCCGGCTACACCTTC